This T cell receptor beta chain was documented in a study of siplizumab effects on memory and regulatory T cells. Germline V gene lookup returns CDR1 SEHNR and CDR2 FQNEAQ (reference sequence). This CDR3 is 16 amino acids long. Trimming took 5 bases from V and 4 from J, leaving 19 bases between them. Sequencing was performed with immunoSEQ multiplex PCR; in TCRdb, only in-frame clones are kept and a portion is missing. The sample lists over 90,000 clones; about 93% were seen once. Study-wide results and limits: Alloreactive sequences whose origin lay in unstimulated CD4+ memory cells were significantly reduced by siplizumab. Tracing alloreactive clones into unstimulated subsets worked for only a minor fraction of them. An assignable phenotype, naive or memory, was missing from roughly 86-96% of proliferating CD4+ or CD8+ clones.

In the case of this clone: Its antigen is undetermined.

The rearrangement uses TRBV7-9 and TRBJ2-3; possibly TRBD1 for D (7 bases). The sample consisted of CD4+ T cells sorted from blood. The sequence was collected from a human donor in good health. CDR3 sequence: CASSPGGYREADTQYF. For the CDR3, the DNA is TGTGCCAGCAGCCCAGGGGGTTACAGGGAGGCAGATACGCAGTATTTT. The full variable domain, its missing parts supplied by reference TRBV7-9 and TRBJ2-3, is DTGVSQNPRHKITKRGQNVTFRCDPISEHNRLYWYRQTLGQGPEFLTYFQNEAQLEKSRLLSDRFSAERPKGSFSTLEIQRTEQGDSAMYLCASSPGGYREADTQYFGPGTRLTVL.